The 18 T cell receptor beta chains below were found in one sample sequenced in a study of blood T cells in healthy people across ages. A J-beta primer mix and a sample-barcoded 5' primer were used in a second PCR of about 7 to 12 cycles. TCRdb recomputed calls from the 5' RACE reads with MiXCR, one row per CDR3 protein. The sample holds about 1.5 million distinct CDR3 sequences, 35% to 45% seen once. Material: blood. The receptor source for this set is a woman younger than 30 in good health.

CDR3 sequence: CASSQGLAGGEDTQYF. The DNA of the CDR3 is TGTGCCAGCAGCCAGGGACTAGCGGGGGGGGAAGATACGCAGTATTTT. This chain links TRBV7-8 with TRBJ2-3; 16 bases are a match to TRBD2. V shed 5 bases and J 5 bases; nucleotides not matched to a gene: 4. This CDR3 comprises 16 residues. Germline V gene sequence: CDR1 SGHVS, CDR2 FQNEAQ.

The chain is built from TRBV28 and TRBJ2-7; the match to TRBD1 covers 11 bases. Germline loops: CDR1 MDHEN, CDR2 SYDVKM. CDR3 size: 15 residues. V lost 7 bases and J lost 7; bases outside the gene matches: 12. This chain's CDR3 is CASTASGTGGGEQYF. CDR3 nucleotides: TGTGCCAGCACCGCCTCCGGGACAGGGGGAGGTGAGCAGTACTTC.

The gene calls are TRBV9 and TRBJ2-5, with TRBD2 matching over 9 bases. With 4 bases clipped from V and 4 bases from J, the junction kept 14 bases outside the gene matches. The length of the CDR3 is 17 residues. CDR1 and CDR2 (germline): SGDLS, YYNGEE. The CDR3: CASSPLAGLAGRETQYF. The DNA of the CDR3 is TGTGCCAGCAGCCCGCTCGCCGGGCTAGCGGGAAGAGAGACCCAGTACTTC. Full variable domain (remainder filled in from reference TRBV9 and TRBJ2-5): DSGVTQTPKHLITATGQRVTLRCSPRSGDLSVYWYQQSLDQGLQFLIQYYNGEERAKGNILERFSAQQFPDLHSELNLSSLELGDSALYFCASSPLAGLAGRETQYFGPGTRLLVL.

The table lists this clonotype with a few counts. The DNA of the CDR3 is TGCAGCGTCCAGGGGCGCTATTCTTCCTACGAGCAGTACTTC. Amino acids: CSVQGRYSSYEQYF. The chain employs TRBV29-1 and TRBJ2-7; perhaps TRBD1 as D (6 bases). V was trimmed by 6 bases and J by 1 base, leaving 16 bases between them. CDR1 is SQVTM and CDR2 is ANQGSEA in the germline V gene. The CDR3 covers 14 residues.

The chain carries TRBV27 and TRBJ2-1; TRBD1 aligns across 8 bases. Judging by the DNA end, TRBJ2-7 fits better; the J call may be wrong. Germline V gene lookup returns CDR1 MNHEY and CDR2 SMNVEV (reference sequence). The CDR3 consists of 15 residues. This chain's CDR3 is CASCPRTGLYNEQYF. The CDR3 DNA follows: TGTGCCAGCTGCCCCAGGACAGGGCTTTACAATGAGCAGTACTTC.

CDR3 amino acids: CASSATGDTEQYF. In DNA form, the CDR3 reads TGTGCCAGCAGCGCCACAGGGGATACTGAGCAGTACTTC. The chain joins TRBV9 to TRBJ2-5; 7 nucleotides line up with TRBD1. CDR1 is SGDLS and CDR2 is YYNGEE in the germline V gene. The CDR3 is 13 residues long. J was trimmed by 11 bases and V by 3 bases; bases with no gene match: 10.

Only a few counts were recorded for this clonotype. The chain links TRBV3-1 to TRBJ1-4, with TRBD1 as a possible D gene (5 bases). Germline lookup yields CDR1 LGHDT and CDR2 YNNKEL (reference sequence). V gave up 4 bases and J gave up 8 bases, with 14 bases separating them. The CDR3 length is 14 residues. This CDR3 is CASSRDGRQEKLFF. The CDR3 region has the DNA TGTGCCAGCAGCCGGGACGGGAGGCAGGAAAAACTGTTTTTT.

The V call is TRBV29-1, the J call TRBJ1-4, with 9 positions matching TRBD1. Germline V lookup: CDR1 SQVTM, CDR2 ANQGSEA. The CDR3 contains 12 residues. The V and J ends lost 6 bases and 6 bases, in that order; junction bases with no gene match: 2. The CDR3 reads CSVGQGHEKLFF. CDR3 sequence (DNA): TGCAGCGTGGGACAGGGACATGAAAAACTGTTTTTT. Full variable domain (rest looked up from reference TRBV29-1 and TRBJ1-4): SAVISQKPSRDICQRGTSLTIQCQVDSQVTMMFWYRQQPGQSLTLIATANQGSEATYESGFVIDKFPISRPNLTFSTLTVSNMSPEDSSIYLCSVGQGHEKLFFGSGTQLSVL.

CDR3 region: CATTGGGREKLFF. CDR3 bases: TGTGCCACCACGGGAGGGGGCCGTGAAAAACTGTTTTTT. J is TRBJ1-4 and V is TRBV2; TRBD1 aligns across 7 bases. In germline, CDR1 is SNHLY, CDR2 FYNNEI. The CDR3 runs 13 residues. V shed 10 bases, J shed 7 bases, and the junction held 9 bases outside the gene matches.

As for this clonotype: One end of the junction is discordant with germline, which a read error may explain. CDR3 sequence: CASSIAGLRTDMQYF. In nucleotides, the CDR3 is TGTGCCAGCAGCATAGCGGGCCTACGCACAGATATGCAGTATTTT. This chain joins TRBV7-2 and TRBJ2-3, with 7 bases identical to TRBD2. The CDR3 has 15 amino acids. Germline V gene sequence: CDR1 SGHTA, CDR2 FQGNSA.

The table lists this clonotype with a count of one. The chain employs TRBV7-2 and TRBJ2-1; 10 bases fit TRBD2. The V gene's germline CDR1 is SGHTA and CDR2 FQGNSA. This CDR3 contains 19 residues. Unmatched junction bases numbered 11, after V lost 0 bases and J lost 3 bases. The CDR3 region is CASSLASSGRARHYNEQFF. Written as DNA, the CDR3 is TGTGCCAGCAGCTTAGCGAGCAGCGGGAGGGCCCGTCACTACAATGAGCAGTTCTTC.

The rearrangement joins TRBV27 to TRBJ1-1; tentative D call: TRBD1 (6 bases). V shed 0 bases and J shed 6 bases, with 8 bases lying between them. Germline values: CDR1 MNHEY, CDR2 SMNVEV (reference sequence). This CDR3 is built from 13 residues. The CDR3 DNA reads as TGTGCCAGCAGTTTATCCGGACAGCCTGAAGCTTTCTTT. As protein: CASSLSGQPEAFF.

The V and J genes are TRBV7-2 and TRBJ2-1; D unresolved. The CDR3 consists of 14 residues. V lost 1 base and J lost 5, with 9 bases in between. Per the germline V gene, CDR1 is SGHTA and CDR2 is FQGNSA. CDR3 sequence (DNA): TGTGCCAGCAGCTTAGGGGCATCCCACAATGAGCAGTTCTTC. It encodes CASSLGASHNEQFF.

The V call is TRBV6-6, the J call TRBJ1-4; D is perhaps TRBD1 (5 bases). Germline-derived CDR1 and CDR2 are MNHNY and SVGAGI (reference sequence). V lost 5 bases, J lost 10 bases, and 17 bases lay in between. The CDR3 sequence is 14 residues long. CDR3 in amino acids: CASSDLGPQTKLFF. CDR3 nucleotides: TGTGCCAGCAGTGACCTGGGACCGCAAACAAAACTGTTTTTT.

About this clonotype itself: One end of the junction varies from germline; a read error may be responsible. This chain links TRBV6-2 or TRBV6-3 with TRBJ1-4; 7 bases match TRBD1. CDR3 size: 16 residues. Germline lookup yields CDR1 MNHEY and CDR2 SVGEGT. CDR3 bases: TGTGCCGGCAGTTACTGGACAGGCACAGGAGCGGAAAAACTGTTTTTT. Its protein product is CAGSYWTGTGAEKLFF.

The chain's CDR3 is CSARRAQSYTF. CDR3 DNA sequence: TGCAGTGCTAGAAGGGCGCAAAGCTACACCTTC. The genes are TRBV20-1 and TRBJ1-2; D ambiguous. Germline V lookup: CDR1 DFQATT, CDR2 SNEGSKA (reference sequence). V was cut by 2 bases and J by 9 bases, with 10 bases left in between. The CDR3 is 11 residues long.

The chain recombines TRBV6-5 with TRBJ2-7; TRBD2 matches 15 bases. Trimming cost V 5 bases and J 7 bases; bases outside gene matches: 9. The CDR3 runs 16 residues. CDR1 is MNHEY, CDR2 SVGAGI, per germline. The CDR3 sequence: CASSRTSGRANNEQYF. CDR3 nucleotide sequence: TGTGCCAGCAGTCGGACTAGCGGGAGGGCCAACAATGAGCAGTACTTC.

This chain connects TRBV5-1 to TRBJ2-3; D assignment may be TRBD1 or TRBD2 (5 bases each). The germline V gene has CDR1 SGHRS and CDR2 YFSETQ. V shed 0 bases and J shed 8 bases, with 19 bases lying between them. The CDR3 is 16 amino acids. As DNA, the CDR3 is TGCGCCAGCAGCTTGGCCCCAATTGGGACGGCGGGTACGCAGTATTTT. Encoded protein: CASSLAPIGTAGTQYF.